This TCR beta chain comes out of a study of shared clonotypes between healthy human individuals. Germline CDR1 and CDR2: SNHLY and FYNNEI. Trimming took off 6 bases at V and 4 bases at J, with 14 bases between the two ends. This CDR3 spans 14 amino acids. Measured with immunoSEQ multiplex PCR; TCRdb has only the in-frame clones, and not every one. The sample contains some 1,400,000 clones, about 96% of which appear only once. Sequencing was performed on naive CD4+ T cells sorted from blood. The subset here: CD45RA+ positively selected. This chain connects TRBV2 to TRBJ2-3, with a weak D call TRBD1 (5 bases). This receptor was identified in a man aged 30 to 39 in good health. CDR3 sequence reads: CASSRDIQADTQYF. As DNA, the CDR3 is TGTGCCAGCAGCCGAGACATACAGGCAGATACGCAGTATTTT.